What follows is one TCR beta chain and its context. This sample was taken from a study of blood T cell repertoires in COVID-19. Here immunoSEQ multiplex PCR was the method, and the copy in TCRdb shows in-frame clones only, minus some. The sample records roughly 190,000 clones, roughly 94% being singletons. The trim removed 7 bases at V and 0 bases at J, leaving 11 bases unmatched. Per germline, CDR1 ENHRY and CDR2 SYGVKD. This CDR3 spans 16 amino acids. This receptor was identified in a man under 40 with COVID-19, enrolled during active disease. Sequencing was performed on peripheral blood. This chain connects TRBV10-3 to TRBJ2-7; 8 bases fit TRBD2. CDR3 sequence (DNA): TGTGCCATCACGGGTGGGGTTAGCGGGACCTCCTACGAGCAGTACTTC. Translated: CAITGGVSGTSYEQYF.